The 20 T cell receptor beta chains below were found in one sample sequenced in a study of cytomegalovirus exposure and HLA in healthy donors. Repertoires were generated with immunoSEQ multiplex PCR, while TCRdb's copy carries only in-frame clones and drops some. This table has some 140,000 clones, 85% to 90% appearing once. Sequencing was done on a sample of PBMCs. All receptors come from a woman younger than 35 in good health and CMV-seropositive.

V is TRBV2 and J is TRBJ2-2; a possible D gene is TRBD1 (6 bases). The CDR3 has 15 amino acids. Germline V gene lookup returns CDR1 SNHLY and CDR2 FYNNEI. Trimming left V 9 bases short and J 3 bases short, with 17 bases between. This chain's CDR3 is CASTNQGRDTGELFF. The DNA of the CDR3 is TGTGCCAGTACGAATCAGGGGCGTGACACCGGGGAGCTGTTTTTT.

This sequence joins TRBV19 and TRBJ1-1; D is undetermined. The CDR3 consists of 13 residues. Trimming took off 4 bases at V and 9 bases at J, with 15 bases between the two ends. CDR1 is LNHDA, CDR2 SQIVND, per germline (reference sequence). This CDR3 reads CASSTFSNFKAFF. The CDR3 DNA reads TGTGCCAGTAGTACCTTTAGTAATTTTAAAGCTTTCTTT.

The chain uses TRBV9 and TRBJ2-3; weak D call: TRBD2 (5 bases). Trimming cost V 3 bases and J 5 bases, with 19 bases left between them. The CDR3 totals 16 residues. Germline V lookup: CDR1 SGDLS, CDR2 YYNGEE. DNA of the CDR3: TGTGCCAGCAGCGCTCTCTACGTGGAGGTCGGAGATACGCAGTATTTT. Protein product: CASSALYVEVGDTQYF.

The rearrangement links TRBV30 to TRBJ1-1, with no clear D. The germline gives CDR1 GTSNPN, CDR2 SVGIG (reference sequence). V was pared by 2 bases and J by 3 bases, with 13 bases between. This CDR3 comprises 14 residues. CDR3 in amino acids: CAWSKLSGYTEAFF. For the CDR3, the DNA is TGTGCCTGGAGTAAATTATCAGGATACACTGAAGCTTTCTTT.

On this clone itself: The junction and the germline gene differ at one end; a read error may be behind it. The chain couples TRBV7-7 to TRBJ2-3, with 9 bases lining up with TRBD1. The CDR3 runs 15 residues. Germline-derived CDR1 and CDR2 are SSHAT and FNYEAQ (reference sequence). Here the CDR3 reads CASSFRDRGTDTQYF. In DNA, the CDR3 is TGTGCTAGCAGCTTCCGGGACAGGGGCACAGATACGCAGTATTTT.

V usage is TRBV27 and J usage is TRBJ2-1; D uncertain. Germline-derived CDR1 and CDR2 are MNHEY and SMNVEV (reference sequence). This CDR3 spans 12 amino acids. V was cut by 5 bases and J by 2 bases, with 4 bases left in between. CDR3: CASSPAYNEQFF. In DNA form, the CDR3 reads TGTGCCAGCAGTCCCGCCTACAATGAGCAGTTCTTC.

The chain joins TRBV6-5 to TRBJ1-3; D gene unclear. The germline gives CDR1 MNHEY, CDR2 SVGAGI. Trimming took off 0 bases at V and 0 bases at J, with 6 bases between the two ends. The CDR3 is made up of 15 amino acids. CDR3 residues: CASSYSERSGNTIYF. The DNA of the CDR3 is TGTGCCAGCAGTTACTCGGAGCGCTCTGGAAACACCATATATTTT.

J is TRBJ1-1 and V is TRBV30; 9 positions match TRBD1. The CDR3 is made up of 12 amino acids. V was pared by 5 bases and J by 12 bases, with 10 bases of the junction left unmatched. The V gene's germline CDR1 is GTSNPN and CDR2 SVGIG (reference sequence). CDR3 nucleotide sequence: TGTGCCTGGGGGACAGGGTTCGTAGTAACTTTCTTT. Amino acids: CAWGTGFVVTFF.

This chain uses TRBV6-5 with TRBJ2-2; TRBD2 matches at 7 bases. Trimming took 1 base from V and 5 from J; bases not matched to a gene: 7. Per the germline V gene, CDR1 is MNHEY and CDR2 is SVGAGI. The CDR3 covers 16 residues. The CDR3 protein is CASSYLGTSVTGELFF. CDR3 sequence (DNA): TGTGCCAGCAGTTACTTAGGTACTAGCGTTACCGGGGAGCTGTTTTTT.

The chain recombines TRBV15 with TRBJ1-4, with TRBD1 matching over 7 bases. Germline V gene sequence: CDR1 LNHNV, CDR2 YYDKDF (reference sequence). The CDR3 runs 16 residues. Losses at the gene ends were 10 bases for V and 3 bases for J; bases not matched to a gene: 14. CDR3 DNA: TGTGCCATTCCCAGGGGGGATCACTCTTCTAATGAAAAACTGTTTTTT. This encodes CAIPRGDHSSNEKLFF.

Written as DNA, the CDR3 is TGTGCCAGCAGCTTGTCGGTTGGGCGGGACCTCTCCTACAATGAGCAGTTCTTC. Its protein is CASSLSVGRDLSYNEQFF. The chain uses TRBV5-4 and TRBJ2-1, with D maybe TRBD2 (6 bases). Trimming cost V 1 base and J 0 bases, with 17 bases left between them. The CDR3 consists of 18 residues. Germline V gives CDR1 SGHNT, CDR2 YYREEE (reference sequence).

This clone was seen a single time. The chain is built from TRBV6-1 and TRBJ1-2, with D uncertain. CDR1 is MNHNS and CDR2 is SASEGT in the germline V gene. Deletions cut 3 bases from V and 8 bases from J, with 13 bases between. There are 13 residues in the CDR3. The CDR3 DNA is TGTGCCAGCAGTGAGAGGCAGACCCAGGGCTACACCTTC. Amino acids: CASSERQTQGYTF.

The chain employs TRBV9 and TRBJ2-3; 10 bases are a match to TRBD2. This CDR3 has 17 amino acids. Trimming at V came to 3 bases and at J to 2 bases, leaving 9 bases not matched to a gene. Germline V gene lookup returns CDR1 SGDLS and CDR2 YYNGEE. CDR3 nucleotides: TGTGCCAGCAGCGCAGATCTAGCGGGGGTCACCACAGATACGCAGTATTTT. It specifies CASSADLAGVTTDTQYF.

V gene TRBV28 combines with J gene TRBJ1-5; the D is unclear. This CDR3 is built from 14 residues. Germline assignment: CDR1 MDHEN and CDR2 SYDVKM. Trimming left V 3 bases short and J 5 bases short, with 11 bases between. The CDR3: CASSFVGGYQPQHF. DNA for the CDR3: TGTGCCAGCAGTTTTGTCGGTGGTTATCAGCCCCAGCATTTT.

This clone appeared once. The chain links TRBV6-5 to TRBJ1-2, with no clear D. V was shortened by 0 bases and J by 0 bases, with 5 bases between the two germline ends. Germline-derived CDR1 and CDR2 are MNHEY and SVGAGI. This CDR3 is built from 14 residues. The CDR3, as DNA: TGTGCCAGCAGTTACTCACGAGCTAACTATGGCTACACCTTC. It yields the protein CASSYSRANYGYTF.

This chain joins TRBV5-6 and TRBJ1-1, with a possible D match to TRBD1 (5 bases). The CDR3 is made up of 15 amino acids. Trimming left V 1 base short and J 0 bases short, with 10 bases between. Germline V CDR1 and CDR2: SGHDT, YYEEEE. The CDR3 nucleotides read TGTGCCAGCAGCTTGTTCGCCAGGGTGAACACTGAAGCTTTCTTT. It yields the protein CASSLFARVNTEAFF.

The chain has TRBV9 and TRBJ1-4; 7 bases are shared with TRBD1. Germline V gives CDR1 SGDLS, CDR2 YYNGEE. CDR3 length: 14 amino acids. V trimming: 3 bases; J trimming: 7 bases; junction bases outside the gene matches: 6. Written as DNA, the CDR3 is TGTGCCAGCAGCGGGACGACAGGGCCTGAAAAACTGTTTTTT. Encoded protein: CASSGTTGPEKLFF.

This sequence joins TRBV10-3 and TRBJ1-4; D is ambiguous. CDR1 ENHRY and CDR2 SYGVKD come from the germline V gene. The germline V and J ends were trimmed by 2 bases and 6 bases, with 4 bases remaining between them. The CDR3 totals 12 residues. CDR3 amino acids: CAISERDEKLFF. The CDR3 region has the DNA TGTGCCATCAGTGAGAGAGATGAAAAACTGTTTTTT.

J is TRBJ1-1 and V is TRBV7-2; D is ambiguous. Deletions cut 2 bases from V and 1 base from J, with 8 bases between. Germline CDR1 reads SGHTA; CDR2 reads FQGNSA. There are 14 residues in the CDR3. CDR3 in amino acids: CASSLLQTNTEAFF. DNA for the CDR3: TGTGCCAGCAGCTTATTACAGACGAACACTGAAGCTTTCTTT.

The V and J genes are TRBV4-2 and TRBJ2-1; 8 bases agree with TRBD1. V gave up 3 bases and J gave up 7 bases; unmatched junction bases: 11. In germline, CDR1 is LGHNA, CDR2 YNFKEQ. The CDR3 has 16 residues. The CDR3 region is CASSHKDRALENEQFF. In DNA, the CDR3 is TGTGCCAGCAGCCACAAGGACAGGGCTTTAGAGAATGAGCAGTTCTTC.